The rows below give T cell receptor beta chains drawn from one sample of a study of CD8+CD57+ T cells in acquired aplastic anemia. MiXCR, applied by TCRdb to the reads, yields one record per CDR3 protein. The table has around 170,000 distinct CDR3 sequences, over 40% seen once. The sample taken for sequencing was sorted CD4+, CD8+, or CD8+CD57+ T cells (not recorded which) from PBMCs. These receptor sequences come from a human donor with aplastic anemia. CDR3s include the opening cysteine and the closing phenylalanine or tryptophan. Fields, in order: J gene, D gene, V gene, clone size, CDR3 DNA, CDR3 protein. A D gene is named only where the DNA matches it firmly. Rows give clone size only sometimes, using once, few, many, or a class for an expanded clone.

>TRBJ2-3|TRBD2|TRBV24-1|-
TGTGCCACCAGTGCCCTGGGACTAGCGGTGGGCACAGATACGCAGTATTTT
CATSALGLAVGTDTQYF
>TRBJ2-3|-|TRBV9|many
TGTGCCAGCAGCGTAGAGGGGAAGAGCACAGATACGCAGTATTTT
CASSVEGKSTDTQYF
>TRBJ2-2|TRBD1|TRBV4-2|-
TGTGCCAGCAGCCCACCAACCGGGACAGGGAACACCGGGGAGCTGTTTTTT
CASSPPTGTGNTGELFF
>TRBJ1-5|-|TRBV19|-
TGTGCCAGTAGTATCTCGGGGCTACCCCAGCATTTT
CASSISGLPQHF
>TRBJ2-7|TRBD1|TRBV5-4|many
TGTGCCAGCAGCTACCAATCTATCCGGGACAGGGGACTCGAGCAGTACTTC
CASSYQSIRDRGLEQYF
>TRBJ2-7|-|TRBV20-1|once
TGCAGTGCTGTCAGGGTCAACTACGAGCAGTACTTC
CSAVRVNYEQYF
>TRBJ1-2|-|TRBV14|few
TGTGCCAGCAGCCGCGAGGGGCGGCTAGGGCATGGCTACACCTTC
CASSREGRLGHGYTF
>TRBJ2-1|TRBD2|TRBV20-1|-
TGCAGTGCGGTTCCGGGACTAGCGGGGGGGAATTACAATGAGCAGTTCTTC
CSAVPGLAGGNYNEQFF
>TRBJ2-3|-|TRBV7-8|-
TGTGCCACCCGGGACTTCGGACTAGATACGCAGTATTTT
CATRDFGLDTQYF
>TRBJ1-6|-|TRBV5-1|many
TGCGCCAGCAGCTTGTTCTCCTTAAATTCACCCCTCCACTTT
CASSLFSLNSPLHF
>TRBJ1-1|-|TRBV11-2|many
TGTGCCAGCAGCTTAGGAGGAGGTAAGACTGAAGCTTTCTTT
CASSLGGGKTEAFF
>TRBJ2-1|TRBD1|TRBV9|many
TGTGCCAGCAGCGTGGAGACAGGGTCCTACAATGAGCAGTTCTTC
CASSVETGSYNEQFF
>TRBJ1-4|-|TRBV5-4|-
TGTGCCAGCAGCTATGCAGGGATAACTAATGAAAAACTGTTTTTT
CASSYAGITNEKLFF
>TRBJ2-7|-|TRBV6-5|-
TGTGCCAGCAGTTTACAATCGACAGACTACGAGCAGTACTTC
CASSLQSTDYEQYF
>TRBJ2-5|-|TRBV5-1|many
TGCGCCAGCGCCTTCAGGGAGCCTGGGGAGACCCAGTACTTC
CASAFREPGETQYF
>TRBJ1-1|-|TRBV29-1|many
TGCAGCGCCACAGTGGGGGGGGACACTGAAGCTTTCTTT
CSATVGGDTEAFF
>TRBJ2-1|TRBD1|TRBV7-3|many
TGTGCCAGCAGCCAACAGGGGGCGCCAGGCAATGAGCAGTTCTTC
CASSQQGAPGNEQFF
>TRBJ1-2|TRBD1|TRBV5-6|many
TGTGCCAGCAGCTGGACAGGGGGGTCGAACTATGGCTACACCTTC
CASSWTGGSNYGYTF
>TRBJ1-1|-|TRBV7-2|-
TGTGCCAGCAGCTTTAGCGGAGGGACGGGGGGAGCTTTCTTT
CASSFSGGTGGAFF
>TRBJ2-1|TRBD2|TRBV7-7|many
TGTGCCAGCAGCTTATCCTCCCCCACCGGGACTATCAATGAGCAGTTCTTC
CASSLSSPTGTINEQFF
>TRBJ2-5|TRBD2|TRBV19|many
TGTGCCAGTACCGGGGGTAGCGGGAGCCAAGAGACCCAGTACTTC
CASTGGSGSQETQYF
>TRBJ1-5|-|TRBV24-1|once
TGTGCCACCAGTGATGCACTGTGTAGCAATCAGCTCCAGCATTTT
CATSDALCSNQLQHF
>TRBJ1-5|-|TRBV10-3|-
TGTGCCATCAGTGAGCGCCTTGGCAATCAGCCCCAGCATTTT
CAISERLGNQPQHF
>TRBJ2-3|TRBD1|TRBV10-3|many
TGTGCCATCAGGCCGGGACAGGGACAGGATACGCAGTATTTT
CAIRPGQGQDTQYF
>TRBJ1-6|-|TRBV5-1|many
TGCGCCAGCAGCTTGGGTTTGGACGGGAGCTCCTATAATTCACCCCTCCACTTT
CASSLGLDGSSYNSPLHF
>TRBJ1-1|TRBD1|TRBV29-1|-
TGCAGCGTGGACGCGACAGGGGAAGGGGCTTTCTTT
CSVDATGEGAFF
>TRBJ2-1|-|TRBV5-6|few
TGTGCCAGCCTGTCCCGTTTTCCAGGGGACCACAATGAGCAGTTCTTC
CASLSRFPGDHNEQFF
>TRBJ1-2|-|TRBV19|-
TGTGCCAGCAGTGGCCGCCAGGGCTATGGCTACACCTTC
CASSGRQGYGYTF
>TRBJ2-5|TRBD2|TRBV7-6|many
TGTGCCAGCAGCTTAGAACTCGGACTAGCTGAGACCCAGTACTTC
CASSLELGLAETQYF
>TRBJ1-1|-|TRBV11-2|-
TGTGCCAGCAGCTGGGGACACGGTGGGGGCACTGAAGCTTTCTTT
CASSWGHGGGTEAFF
>TRBJ2-3|-|TRBV24-1|many
TGTGCCACCAGTGACCCCAAGCAAGGGGCCCTTGGCGCAGATACGCAGTATTTT
CATSDPKQGALGADTQYF
>TRBJ1-3|-|TRBV25-1|-
TGTGCCAGCGGTTCACCCCACTCTGGAAACACCATATATTTT
CASGSPHSGNTIYF
>TRBJ1-5|-|TRBV12-3/TRBV12-4|many
TGTGCCAGCAGCACCTGGACGATAGGCAATCAGCCCCAGCATTTT
CASSTWTIGNQPQHF
>TRBJ1-1|-|TRBV5-4|-
TGTGTCAGCAGCTCCCGTGGGGTTGTCACTGAAGCTTTCTTT
CVSSSRGVVTEAFF
>TRBJ1-4|TRBD1|TRBV10-3|many
TGTGCCATCAGCCAACGGACAGGGACAGAACTGTTTTTT
CAISQRTGTELFF
>TRBJ1-2|TRBD1|TRBV24-1|-
TGTGCCACCAGTGATGCCGGAGGGGGCAATGGCTACACCTTC
CATSDAGGGNGYTF
>TRBJ2-1|-|TRBV25-1|-
TGTGCCAGCAGTGGGGGGGGGGCATTTAGGCGGCAGTTCTTC
CASSGGGAFRRQFF
>TRBJ1-2|-|TRBV27|-
TGTGCCAGCAGTTACGATCGATCGAAATATGGCTACACCTTC
CASSYDRSKYGYTF
>TRBJ2-1|-|TRBV30|-
TGTGCCTGGAGTGTACGTAGCAATGAGCAGTTCTTC
CAWSVRSNEQFF
>TRBJ2-5|TRBD1|TRBV5-1|many
TGCGCCAGCAGGCGATCCGGGACAGAGGAAGAGACCCAGTACTTC
CASRRSGTEEETQYF
>TRBJ2-5|-|TRBV7-2|many
TGTGCCAGCAGCTTAGCCACGACAGGGAGGGGGGAGACCCAGTACTTC
CASSLATTGRGETQYF
>TRBJ1-1|-|TRBV5-1|many
TGCGCCAGCAGCAGGGACATAAAGAACACTGAAGCTTTCTTT
CASSRDIKNTEAFF
>TRBJ1-5|TRBD1|TRBV19|-
TGTGCCATTTCTCCACAGGGGCCCAATCAGCCCCAGCATTTT
CAISPQGPNQPQHF
>TRBJ2-7|TRBD1|TRBV7-8|few
TGTGCCAGCAGCTTACCCGACAGGGACGAGCAGTACTTC
CASSLPDRDEQYF
>TRBJ1-2|-|TRBV7-2|once
TGTGCCAGCAGCCTGGGGACTTTATATGGCTACACCTTC
CASSLGTLYGYTF
>TRBJ1-6|-|TRBV2|-
TGTGCCAGCAGGGCAGGGAATCGGGAAAATTCACCCCTCCACTTT
CASRAGNRENSPLHF
>TRBJ2-5|-|TRBV18|-
TGTGCCAGCTCACCGGATAACGCTAAAGAGACCCAGTACTTC
CASSPDNAKETQYF
>TRBJ2-3|TRBD2|TRBV5-6|few
TGTGCCAGCAGCTTGGAGGGACTAGCTTTAGATACGCAGTATTTT
CASSLEGLALDTQYF
>TRBJ1-1|-|TRBV9|many
TGTGCCAGCAGCGTAGACGCAGGGGCGAATGTGAGGACTGAAGCTTTCTTT
CASSVDAGANVRTEAFF
>TRBJ1-5|-|TRBV19|-
TGTGCCAGTAGTTGGGGGAGCAATCAGCCCCAGCATTTT
CASSWGSNQPQHF
>TRBJ2-7|TRBD2|TRBV2|-
TGTGCCAGCATGCTAGCGGGATACGAGCAGTACTTC
CASMLAGYEQYF
>TRBJ2-2|-|TRBV29-1|-
TGCAGCGTTGCGGGGTTAGCGAACACCGGGGAGCTGTTTTTT
CSVAGLANTGELFF